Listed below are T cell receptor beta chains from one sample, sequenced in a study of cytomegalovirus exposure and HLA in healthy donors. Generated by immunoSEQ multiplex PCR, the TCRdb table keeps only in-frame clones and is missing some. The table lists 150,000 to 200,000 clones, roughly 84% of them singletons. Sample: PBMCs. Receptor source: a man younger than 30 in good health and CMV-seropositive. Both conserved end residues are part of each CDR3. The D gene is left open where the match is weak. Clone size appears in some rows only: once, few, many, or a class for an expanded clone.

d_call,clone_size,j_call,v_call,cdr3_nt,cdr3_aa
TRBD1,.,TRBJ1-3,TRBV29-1,TGCAGCGTTACCGGGACAGGGGGGTCTTCTGGAAACACCATATATTTT,CSVTGTGGSSGNTIYF
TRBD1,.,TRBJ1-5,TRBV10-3,TGTGCCACCGCGACAGGGGTGCCCAATCAGCCCCAGCATTTT,CATATGVPNQPQHF
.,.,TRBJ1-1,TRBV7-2,TGTGCCAGCAGCTTGGGGGCTGTGAACACTGAAGCTTTCTTT,CASSLGAVNTEAFF
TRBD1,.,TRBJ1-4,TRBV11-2,TGTGCCAGCAGCCCCTACAGGGGAGGAGGTGAAAAACTGTTTTTT,CASSPYRGGGEKLFF
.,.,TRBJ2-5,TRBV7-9,TGTGCCAGCAGCTTAGGTAGGGGGGGCCAAGAGACCCAGTACTTC,CASSLGRGGQETQYF
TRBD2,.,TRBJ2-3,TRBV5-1,TGCGCCAGCAGCTTGACCCGGACTAGCGGGACACGCACAGATACGCAGTATTTT,CASSLTRTSGTRTDTQYF
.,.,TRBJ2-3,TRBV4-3,TGCGCCAGCAGCCCCGGGGTGGGCCACCGCCCAGATACGCAGTATTTT,CASSPGVGHRPDTQYF
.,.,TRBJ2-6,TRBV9,TGTGCCAGCAGCTACAGGAAGGAGTGGGCCAACGTCCTGACTTTC,CASSYRKEWANVLTF
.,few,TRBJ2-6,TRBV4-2,TGTGCCAGCAGCCAGGGGGACACATCTGGGGCCAACGGCCTGACTTTC,CASSQGDTSGANGLTF
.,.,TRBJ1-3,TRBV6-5,TGTGCCAGCAGTTACCGAGACTCTGGAAACACCATATATTTT,CASSYRDSGNTIYF
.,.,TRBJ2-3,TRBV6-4,TGTGCCAGCAGTCCCGACAGGACGGGAACAGATACGCAGTATTTT,CASSPDRTGTDTQYF
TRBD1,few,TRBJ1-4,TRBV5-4,TGTGCCAGCAGCTTGAAAGGGACAGGGGGCGATGAAAAACTGTTTTTT,CASSLKGTGGDEKLFF
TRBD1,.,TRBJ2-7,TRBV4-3,TGCGCCAGCAGCATCCAGACAGGGCCCTACGAGCAGTACTTC,CASSIQTGPYEQYF
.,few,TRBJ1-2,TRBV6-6,TGTGCCAGCAGTTTTCTGGGCGCGAATTATGGCTACACCTTC,CASSFLGANYGYTF
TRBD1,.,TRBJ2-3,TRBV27,TGTGCCAGCAGTTTATTTGCGAAGGTAAGCGGGACAGGGGGCTCAGATACGCAGTATTTT,CASSLFAKVSGTGGSDTQYF
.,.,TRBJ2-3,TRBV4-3,TGCGCCAGCAGCCTCTACGGAGGCACAGATACGCAGTATTTT,CASSLYGGTDTQYF
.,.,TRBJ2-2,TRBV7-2,TGTGCCAGCAGCCCTGACACCGGGGAGCTGTTTTTT,CASSPDTGELFF
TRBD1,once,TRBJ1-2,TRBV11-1,TGTGCCAGCAGCTTAGGTCCAGGGGGATATGGCTACACCTTC,CASSLGPGGYGYTF
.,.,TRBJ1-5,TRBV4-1,TGCGCCAGCAGCCAAGGTAGGGCAGGGGCCCTCAATCAGCCCCAGCATTTT,CASSQGRAGALNQPQHF
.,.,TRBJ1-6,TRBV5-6,TGTGCCAGCAGCTTGTGGAGGGTCGAGAATTCACCCCTCCACTTT,CASSLWRVENSPLHF
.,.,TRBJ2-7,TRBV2,TGTGCCAGCAGCGAGTACTACGAGCAGTACTTC,CASSEYYEQYF
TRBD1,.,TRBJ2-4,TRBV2,TGTGCCAGCGGGGGGACAGGGTCACAAAACATTCAGTACTTC,CASGGTGSQNIQYF
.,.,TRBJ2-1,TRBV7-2,TGTGCCAGCAGCTTAGGTGGGGGGGCGGGCAATGAGCAGTTCTTC,CASSLGGGAGNEQFF
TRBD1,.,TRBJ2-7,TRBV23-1,TGCGCCAGCAGTCAACCGGGACAGACCTACGAGCAGTACTTC,CASSQPGQTYEQYF
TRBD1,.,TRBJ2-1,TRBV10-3,TGTGCCATCAGTCCCGGGACAGGGGAGTTCTTC,CAISPGTGEFF
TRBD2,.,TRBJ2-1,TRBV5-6,TGTGCCAGCAGCTTGAATCGGCATCGGGGGGGCAATGAGCAGTTCTTC,CASSLNRHRGGNEQFF
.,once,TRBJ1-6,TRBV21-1,TGTGCCAGCAGCAAAGGGGATCAGACAGGGGGCCTGTATAATTCACCCCTCCACTTT,CASSKGDQTGGLYNSPLHF
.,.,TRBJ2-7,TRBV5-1,TGCGCCAGCAGCTTGGTTGGATCTGCGGGGGAGCAGTACTTC,CASSLVGSAGEQYF
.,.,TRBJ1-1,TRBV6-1,TGTGCCAGCAGTGAAGCGTTTTTGACGCGGGCCGGCGAAGCTTTCTTT,CASSEAFLTRAGEAFF
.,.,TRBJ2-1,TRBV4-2,TGTGCCAGCAGCCAAGCTGGGGGCCAGTACAATGAGCAGTTCTTC,CASSQAGGQYNEQFF
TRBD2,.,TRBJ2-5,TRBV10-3,TGTGCCATCAGTGAGTCGGCTAGCGGGGGAGAGACCCAGTACTTC,CAISESASGGETQYF
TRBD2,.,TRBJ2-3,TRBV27,TGTGCCAGCAGTTTCGGAAGGGAGCGGGGGGGCACAGATACGCAGTATTTT,CASSFGRERGGTDTQYF
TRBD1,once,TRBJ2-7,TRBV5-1,TGCGCCAGCAGCCGAGGGGGACAGGGCTACGAGCAGTACTTC,CASSRGGQGYEQYF
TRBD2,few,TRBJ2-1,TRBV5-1,TGCGCCAGCAGCCTCGGGACTAGCGGGAGCAATGAGCAGTTCTTC,CASSLGTSGSNEQFF
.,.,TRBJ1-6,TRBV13,TGTGCCAGCAGCTTATCGACAGCGACGTATAATTCACCCCTCCACTTT,CASSLSTATYNSPLHF
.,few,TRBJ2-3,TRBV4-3,TGCGCCAGCAGCCAAGGGGCAGTTAGCACAGATACGCAGTATTTT,CASSQGAVSTDTQYF
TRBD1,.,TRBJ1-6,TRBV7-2,TGTGCCAGCAGCCCGGGACAGATTAATTTACCCCTCCACTTT,CASSPGQINLPLHF
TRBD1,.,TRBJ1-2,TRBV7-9,TGTGCCATCCCGGGACAGATAAACTATGGCTACACCTTC,CAIPGQINYGYTF
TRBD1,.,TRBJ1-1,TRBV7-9,TGTGCCAGCAGCAGGGGGACAGTGAGGAACACTGAAGCTTTCTTT,CASSRGTVRNTEAFF
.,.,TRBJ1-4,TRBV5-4,TGTGCCAGCAGCTTGGGCAGGGGAATTAATGAAAAACTGTTTTTT,CASSLGRGINEKLFF
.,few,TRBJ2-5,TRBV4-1,TGCGCCAGCAGACCGGGGATCCAAGAGACCCAGTACTTC,CASRPGIQETQYF
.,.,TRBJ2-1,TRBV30,TGTGCTTCCTGGGGGGTGGGCGTCGAGCAGTTCTTC,CASWGVGVEQFF
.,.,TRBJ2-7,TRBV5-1,TGCGCCACCTCGACGGGGGACAGCTCCTACGAGCAGTACTTC,CATSTGDSSYEQYF
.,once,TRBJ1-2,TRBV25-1,TGTGCCAGCAGTGAATCCTCACGTCAGGGGTCTAACTATGGCTACACCTTC,CASSESSRQGSNYGYTF
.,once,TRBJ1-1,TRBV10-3,TGTGCCATCAGTGAGTCGGGGGGAAGGGGTGAAGCTTTCTTT,CAISESGGRGEAFF